The following is a TCR beta chain sequence with its context. This clone's antigen is unknown. One base away there is no much larger clone; base qualities are not given. The data originate from a study of shared clonotypes between healthy human individuals (dated by TCRdb to 2020 to 2022). With respect to the entire study: A couple of women and a few men aged 18 to 49 years were included in the cohort. Different laboratories and diverse techniques were used to prepare libraries and sequence TCR repertoires, to increase sequencing depth and limit assay-specific biases. Per donor, leukapheresis produced somewhere between about 0.8 and 9 billion PBMCs. For each donor, CD4 naive and CD4 memory were each run on three plates, CD8 naive on two plates, and CD8 memory on one plate. To estimate repertoire size and how much clonotype sharing occurs between individuals, the study deeply sequenced the blood TCR repertoires of about five healthy adults. Study-wide findings and limitations: The genetic and exposure-history diversity represented was limited by the small number of donors. Pairwise subsampling led to the expectation that sequencing depth would affect the degree of clonotype sharing among donors. Sampling was limited to blood, and TCR repertoires in tissue likely differ from TCR repertoires in blood. Naive subsets generally had larger estimated clonotype richness than memory subsets did. Clonotypes shared by all four sorted-subset donors showed higher generation probabilities than non-shared clonotypes. Incomplete sequencing was indicated by rarefaction of sorted-subset datasets, despite the large sequencing depth. Sharing across a few donors was observed for about 5% of naive CD4, about 3.2% of naive CD8, 2% to 2.5% of memory CD4, and around 0.44% of memory CD8 clonotypes.

Healthy HIV-negative adults with no recently reported acute infections or vaccinations were included as donors. Every donor was a Caucasian adult living in Nashville, Tennessee, USA. CD4+ T cells were enriched by magnetic negative selection, after which naive cells were positively selected on CD45RA and the negative fraction was taken as the memory subset. Blood was collected by leukapheresis, and PBMCs were isolated by Ficoll-Histopaque density gradient centrifugation and then cryopreserved in liquid nitrogen vapor phase. Analytical flow cytometry was used to check the purity and quantity of each magnetically sorted T cell population. Genomic DNA was isolated from every sorted fraction and measured by UV absorbance on a Nanodrop 2000c. The CDR3 starts with the cysteine, ends with the phenylalanine, and has 13 residues. The kept DNA is CDR3 alone, 39 bases in frame from the first base. CDR1 and CDR2 were assigned from the germline V gene as SNHLY and FYNNEI. At the junction V is shortened by 8 bases and J by 1 base, with 11 bases in between.

Using the deep immunoSEQ assay, multiplex PCR amplified TCR CDR3 regions from genomic DNA. Extracted genomic DNA from each cell subset was distributed evenly across all wells of several immunoSEQ 96-well plates, and each plate was treated as a replicate. Each replicate PCR for sorted subsets received roughly 0.2 ug genomic DNA, equal to roughly 30,000 T cell genomes. Purified libraries were measured with a Qubit 3.0 fluorometer, size-checked on a Bioanalyzer 2100, and measured again with the KAPA Library Quantification kit. Each immunoSEQ 96-well plate was sequenced on its own single-read 150-cycle Illumina NextSeq 550 flow cell. The paper's processing steps were these. Because the immunoSEQ output included only junctional sequences and no quality scores, the filtering could not be the same as the filtering used for full-length reads. To assign V/J genes and CDR3, sequences were annotated using PyIR, a Python wrapper for IgBLAST v1.9, with IMGT germline references. Reads were removed for weak V/J assignments (E-value above 1e-6), missing CDR3, stop codons, out-of-frame junctions, or ambiguous translated residues. V3J clonotypes were defined as sequences sharing the same inferred V gene, J gene, and CDR3 amino acid sequence. To compute the percentage overlap between repertoires, the number of shared unique clonotypes was divided by the size of the smaller repertoire. RTK rarefaction, the Chao1 estimator, and Recon v2.1 estimates of unobserved clonotypes were used to assess repertoire richness. Generation probabilities were computed with OLGA for all TCRbeta clonotypes obtained by the gDNA method from four donors. Entries here come from immuneACCESS through TCRdb and include only in-frame sequences with V and J called. Some clones fail to appear in such tables; in the studies checked, an unresolved V gene covers under half of the shortfall, and the cause of the remainder is unknown. The V and J calls and clone size come from that table; D and trimming were worked out from the DNA. The sample table lists over 1.5 million clones, 95% to 99% of them with a count of one. Clones ranked in the top ten supply about 0.45% of the sample.

The specimen sequenced was naive CD4+ T cells sorted from blood. What the cell subset or site label conveys for this sample: CD45RA+ positively selected. This receptor chain uses TRBV2 and TRBJ1-2, with no confidently assigned D gene. The TCR was taken from a man aged 25-40 years in good health. CDR3 reads: CASAREINYGYTF. The DNA sequence reads TGTGCCAGCGCAAGGGAAATTAACTATGGCTACACCTTC.